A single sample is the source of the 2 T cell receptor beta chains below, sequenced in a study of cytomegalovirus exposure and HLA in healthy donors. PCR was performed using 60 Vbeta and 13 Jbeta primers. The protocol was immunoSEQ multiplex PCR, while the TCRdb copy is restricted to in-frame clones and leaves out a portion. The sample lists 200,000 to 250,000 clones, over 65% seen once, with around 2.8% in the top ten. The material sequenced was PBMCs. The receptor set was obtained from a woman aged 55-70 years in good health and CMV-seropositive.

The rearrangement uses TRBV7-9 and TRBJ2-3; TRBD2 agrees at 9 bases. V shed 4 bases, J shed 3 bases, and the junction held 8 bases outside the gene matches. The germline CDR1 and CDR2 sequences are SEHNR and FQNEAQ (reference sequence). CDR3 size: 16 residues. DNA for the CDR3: TGTGCCAGCAGCTATTCAGCGGGGGGAAGGACAGATACGCAGTATTTT. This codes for CASSYSAGGRTDTQYF.

CDR3 loop: CASSFTGQGVTEAFF. Written as DNA, the CDR3 is TGTGCCAGCAGTTTCACCGGACAGGGAGTTACGGAAGCTTTCTTT. The rearrangement joins TRBV6-4 to TRBJ1-1; TRBD1 matches 8 bases. Germline V gives CDR1 MRHNA, CDR2 SNTAGT. CDR3 length equals 15 residues. Germline trimming cut 5 bases from V and 8 bases from J; bases unmatched to any gene: 13.